This TCR beta chain was recorded in a study of blood T cell repertoires in COVID-19. The germline V gene has CDR1 MGHDK and CDR2 SYGVNS. The CDR3 contains 14 residues. Trimming removed 4 bases from V and 5 bases from J, with 14 bases in between. Data came from immunoSEQ multiplex PCR; TCRdb stores just in-frame clones and leaves some out. This sample has approximately 70,000 clones; 91% occur once, and the top ten carry 7.3%. V usage is TRBV25-1 and J usage is TRBJ1-1; a possible D gene is TRBD1 (6 bases). The receptor was derived from a middle-aged man with COVID-19, enrolled during active disease. The source material was peripheral blood. The CDR3 is CASSGTGIRTEAFF. DNA for the CDR3: TGTGCCAGCAGTGGAACAGGGATACGGACTGAAGCTTTCTTT.